These 16 T cell receptor beta chains came from one sample sequenced in a study of vaccination effects on CD4 cells after COVID-19. Measured with immunoSEQ multiplex PCR; TCRdb has only the in-frame clones, and not every one. In the table there are fewer than 40,000 clones, 55% to 75% of which are singletons. Using viral peptide pools, the ViraFEST assay grew out antigen-specific CD4+ T cells prior to sequencing. CD4+ T cell isolation took place after nine to eleven days of culture. Their antigens are not known. This sample comprised CD4+ T cells from PBMCs cultured with HCoV-229E spike peptides, obtained before COVID-19 vaccination. The origin of the receptors is a human donor who received a COVID-19 vaccine.

The rearrangement joins TRBV5-6 to TRBJ1-3, with a tentative D call TRBD1 (6 bases). Looked up from germline, CDR1 is SGHDT and CDR2 is YYEEEE. The CDR3 covers 16 residues. V shed 3 bases and J shed 1 base, with 14 bases lying between them. The CDR3 reads CASSYKLGASGNTIYF. The CDR3 DNA sequence: TGTGCCAGCAGCTATAAACTGGGGGCGTCTGGAAACACCATATATTTT.

The rearrangement uses TRBV24-1 and TRBJ2-7; 8 bases agree with TRBD2. The CDR3 has 17 residues. Germline V lookup: CDR1 KGHDR, CDR2 SFDVKD. V shed 5 bases and J 3 bases; nucleotides not matched to a gene: 14. The CDR3 DNA follows: TGTGCCACCAGTGCGGGGGGGGGTGTAGGGGCTATCTACGAGCAGTACTTC. It yields the protein CATSAGGGVGAIYEQYF.

CDR3: CASTFGEGANVLTF. The CDR3, as DNA: TGTGCCAGCACTTTCGGGGAAGGGGCCAACGTCCTGACTTTC. The rearrangement links TRBV6-5 to TRBJ2-6, with D perhaps TRBD2 (5 bases). The V end was cut by 7 bases, the J end by 4 bases, with 11 bases between. Germline V CDR1 and CDR2: MNHEY, SVGAGI. This CDR3 is built from 14 residues.

J is TRBJ1-2 and V is TRBV5-1; D is ambiguous. V was trimmed by 0 bases and J by 0 bases, leaving 12 bases between them. The CDR3 spans 16 residues. CDR1 and CDR2 (germline): SGHRS, YFSETQ. In DNA form, the CDR3 reads TGCGCCAGCAGCTTGGCCGGCGGCGGAACTAACTATGGCTACACCTTC. It translates to CASSLAGGGTNYGYTF.

The chain uses TRBV6-1 and TRBJ2-3, with D possibly TRBD1 on 6 matching bases. This CDR3 has 14 residues. Trimming removed 3 bases from V and 2 bases from J, with 9 bases in between. In germline, CDR1 is MNHNS, CDR2 SASEGT. The CDR3 here is CASSDRDNTDTQYF. As DNA, the CDR3 is TGTGCCAGCAGTGACAGGGACAACACAGATACGCAGTATTTT.

The rearrangement joins TRBV2 to TRBJ2-5; perhaps TRBD1 as D (5 bases). This CDR3 region has 12 residues. The germline V gene has CDR1 SNHLY and CDR2 FYNNEI. V was cut by 6 bases and J by 9 bases, with 14 bases left in between. CDR3 residues: CASRTLGAAQYF. CDR3 coding DNA: TGTGCCAGCAGGACGCTTGGGGCGGCCCAGTACTTC.

The chain couples TRBV5-6 to TRBJ1-2, with TRBD1 matching over 9 bases. The CDR3 length is 13 residues. The V gene end was trimmed by 5 bases and the J gene end by 8 bases; junction bases not matched to a gene: 7. Germline V CDR1 and CDR2: SGHDT, YYEEEE. The CDR3 spells CASRRTGAGGYTF. The CDR3 region has the DNA TGTGCCAGCAGAAGGACAGGGGCGGGGGGCTACACCTTC.

This clone occurred many times. The gene calls are TRBV2 and TRBJ1-2; the D gene is possibly TRBD1 (6 bases). Germline CDR1 SNHLY, CDR2 FYNNEI. This CDR3 has 14 amino acids. Trimming took off 4 bases at V and 8 bases at J, with 17 bases between the two ends. The CDR3, as DNA: TGTGCCAGCAGTGCCCGGACAGCCGTGAGGGGCTACACCTTC. This encodes CASSARTAVRGYTF.

This clone was detected a few times. The rearrangement uses TRBV29-1 and TRBJ1-1; the D gene is possibly TRBD1 (5 bases). Trimming shortened V by 1 base and J by 4 bases, and 13 bases separated the two germline ends. The CDR3 loop spans 14 amino acids. Germline CDR1 is SQVTM and CDR2 is ANQGSEA. For the CDR3, the DNA is TGCAGCGTTGAAGGGGCCTACGGGGGCACTGAAGCTTTCTTT. This translates into CSVEGAYGGTEAFF.

The CDR3 coding sequence is TGCAGTGCCGACAGGGAAGTATACAATGAGCAGTTCTTC. Its translation is CSADREVYNEQFF. The chain couples TRBV29-1 to TRBJ2-1, with TRBD1 matching 7 bases. The CDR3 loop spans 13 amino acids. The germline CDR1 and CDR2 sequences are SQVTM and ANQGSEA.

The chain is built from TRBV4-1 and TRBJ2-7; 9 bases are a match to TRBD2. From germline, CDR1 is MGHRA and CDR2 YSYEKL. Trimming removed 1 base from V and 3 bases from J; junction bases left unmatched: 7. This CDR3 is built from 16 residues. The CDR3 bases are TGCGCCAGCAGCCAAGCTCTAGCGGGACTCTACTACGAGCAGTACTTC. Translated, it gives CASSQALAGLYYEQYF.

The CDR3 nucleotides read TGCGCCAGCAGCGGGGGGGCGAAACGCGATACGCAGTATTTT. Translating gives CASSGGAKRDTQYF. The rearrangement joins TRBV4-3 to TRBJ2-3, with D perhaps TRBD2 (7 bases). In germline, CDR1 is LGHNA, CDR2 YSLEER. The V and J ends lost 5 bases and 6 bases respectively, with 15 bases between them. CDR3 length: 14 amino acids.

The chain uses TRBV2 and TRBJ1-5, with 8 bases matching TRBD1. CDR3 size: 13 residues. Germline lookup yields CDR1 SNHLY and CDR2 FYNNEI. The ends lost 6 bases at V and 7 bases at J; junction bases unmatched: 5. The CDR3 spells CASSDRGRQPQHF. The CDR3 DNA sequence: TGTGCCAGCAGCGACAGGGGCCGGCAGCCCCAGCATTTT. Full variable domain (outside the CDR3, taken from reference TRBV2 and TRBJ1-5): EPEVTQTPSHQVTQMGQEVILRCVPISNHLYFYWYRQILGQKVEFLVSFYNNEISEKSEIFDDQFSVERPDGSNFTLKIRSTKLEDSAMYFCASSDRGRQPQHFGDGTRLSIL.

CDR3 DNA: TGTGCCAGCTCCGGGGCCGTGGGGGAGCAGTTCTTC. Translating it yields CASSGAVGEQFF. J is TRBJ2-1 and V is TRBV7-8; D may match TRBD1 or TRBD2 (5 bases each). V was shortened by 8 bases and J by 10 bases, with 15 bases between the two germline ends. CDR3 length: 12 amino acids. Germline V lookup: CDR1 SGHVS, CDR2 FQNEAQ.

This clone was counted a few times. This chain joins TRBV6-2 or TRBV6-3 and TRBJ1-2, with TRBD1 identical over 7 bases. This CDR3 region has 15 residues. Looked up from germline, CDR1 is MNHEY and CDR2 is SVGEGT. V dropped 4 bases and J dropped 4; count of bases not matched to a gene: 9. The chain's CDR3 is CASSSFNRGGYGYTF. In nucleotides, the CDR3 is TGTGCCAGCAGTTCTTTCAACAGGGGCGGCTATGGCTACACCTTC.

The genes are TRBV2 and TRBJ2-3; tentatively, D is TRBD1 (6 bases). CDR3 length equals 16 residues. V dropped 2 bases and J dropped 0 bases, with 12 bases sitting between them. Germline-derived CDR1 and CDR2 are SNHLY and FYNNEI. CDR3 loop: CASSERGHSSTDTQYF. The CDR3 DNA sequence: TGTGCCAGCAGTGAACGGGGACATTCTAGCACAGATACGCAGTATTTT.